The TCR beta chain under discussion was sequenced for a study of blood T cell repertoires in COVID-19. For the study at large: From the United States, Italy and Spain came samples of acute and convalescent COVID-19. T cells, B-cell-depleted T cells, or PBMCs provided the cDNA or gDNA that served as material.

Original handling: Estimates of nucleated cell counts were drawn from the amplification of reference gene primers. The table came from immunoSEQ multiplex PCR; TCRdb's copy has only in-frame clones and leaves some out. V, J and clone size derive from that table, while D and trimming were established from the DNA sequence. The sample carries 110,000 to 150,000 clones, under 90% recorded once. The CDR3 totals 13 residues. V lost 6 bases to trimming and J lost 4 bases, with 12 bases between them. Per germline, CDR1 SGHNT and CDR2 YENEEA. The clonotype originates from a human donor in a cohort sampled during active COVID-19. The genes are TRBV11-3 and TRBJ1-1; D unresolved. The sample comprised peripheral blood. The CDR3 sequence is CASRRAGGTEAFF. CDR3 DNA: TGTGCCAGCAGGAGGGCTGGAGGCACTGAAGCTTTCTTT. Full variable domain (missing parts from reference TRBV11-3 and TRBJ1-1): EAGVVQSPRYKIIEKKQPVAFWCNPISGHNTLYWYLQNLGQGPELLIRYENEEAVDDSQLPKDRFSAERLKGVDSTLKIQPAELGDSAVYLCASRRAGGTEAFFGQGTRLTVV.